This T cell receptor (beta chain) was documented in a study of OX40 agonist ivuxolimab in advanced cancers. At the level of the study: Three patients, one with hepatocellular carcinoma and two with cutaneous melanoma, achieved partial responses.

Profiling relied on immunoSEQ multiplex PCR, and the TCRdb table lists in-frame clones only, not all of them. The table has tens of thousands of clones, around nine tenths seen once. Autoimmune disease history or systemic immunosuppression led to patients being barred. The investigators sampled blood at baseline, at cycle 4 day 1, and at cycle 7 day 1. This specimen was CD4+ or CD8+ T cells sorted from blood, taken in a trial of the OX40 agonist ivuxolimab. The sequence was obtained from an adult with an advanced solid tumor such as melanoma, head and neck, liver or kidney cancer.

Written as DNA, the CDR3 is TGTGCCAGTAGTATAGCGGGTGCCCAGTACTTC. It translates to CASSIAGAQYF. The rearrangement links TRBV19 to TRBJ2-5; no firm D call. Trimming took off 1 base at V and 9 bases at J, with 6 bases between the two ends. Germline loops: CDR1 LNHDA, CDR2 SQIVND (reference sequence). This CDR3 is 11 amino acids long.